A selection of T cell receptor beta chains follows, all from one sample in a study of T cell responses to AZD1222 COVID-19 vaccine. Sequencing used immunoSEQ multiplex PCR; TCRdb keeps in-frame clones, though not all of them. The table records 200,000 or so clones, around 87% of them present only once. The source was peripheral blood, collected on day 0 of MenACWY control vaccination. The receptors stem from an adult in good health. CDR3s include the opening cysteine and the closing phenylalanine or tryptophan. Fields, in order: clone size, D gene, J gene, V gene, CDR3 DNA, CDR3 protein. A D gene is named only where the DNA matches it firmly. Size tells how often a clone was seen (once, few, many) or the class of an expanded clone, and some rows leave it out.

clone_size: .
d_call: .
j_call: TRBJ1-6
v_call: TRBV5-1
cdr3_nt: TGCGCCAGCAGCTTGGCTGTAGATTCACCCCTCCACTTT
cdr3_aa: CASSLAVDSPLHF

clone_size: .
d_call: .
j_call: TRBJ2-7
v_call: TRBV5-1
cdr3_nt: TGCGCCAGCAGACAGGCGCCCGGCTACGAGCAGTACTTC
cdr3_aa: CASRQAPGYEQYF

clone_size: .
d_call: TRBD1
j_call: TRBJ2-1
v_call: TRBV6-5
cdr3_nt: TGTGCCAGCAGCCCCGGGGACAGGGGTTACAATGAGCAGTTCTTC
cdr3_aa: CASSPGDRGYNEQFF

clone_size: .
d_call: .
j_call: TRBJ2-5
v_call: TRBV5-1
cdr3_nt: TGCGCCAGCAGCTTGGACATTCTAGGGACCCAGTACTTC
cdr3_aa: CASSLDILGTQYF

clone_size: .
d_call: TRBD2
j_call: TRBJ2-7
v_call: TRBV5-4
cdr3_nt: TGTGCCAGCAGCCCGACTAGCGGGGACGAGCAGTACTTC
cdr3_aa: CASSPTSGDEQYF

clone_size: .
d_call: .
j_call: TRBJ2-5
v_call: TRBV20-1
cdr3_nt: TGCAGTGCTAGTCCAGGGCAGTCGGAGACCCAGTACTTC
cdr3_aa: CSASPGQSETQYF

clone_size: .
d_call: .
j_call: TRBJ1-1
v_call: TRBV18
cdr3_nt: TGTGCCAGCTCACCACCGGCAGTTTATACTGAAGCTTTCTTT
cdr3_aa: CASSPPAVYTEAFF

clone_size: .
d_call: .
j_call: TRBJ2-7
v_call: TRBV6-2/TRBV6-3
cdr3_nt: TGTGCCAGCAGTTACGGGGGGATCTACGAGCAGTACTTC
cdr3_aa: CASSYGGIYEQYF

clone_size: .
d_call: .
j_call: TRBJ1-5
v_call: TRBV27
cdr3_nt: TGTGCCAGCAGTTCCCCACGTGAGGTCGATCAGCCCCAGCATTTT
cdr3_aa: CASSSPREVDQPQHF

clone_size: .
d_call: TRBD1
j_call: TRBJ1-1
v_call: TRBV11-2
cdr3_nt: TGTGCCAGCAGCGTCCGGGACAGGGGCATGAACACTGAAGCTTTCTTT
cdr3_aa: CASSVRDRGMNTEAFF

clone_size: .
d_call: .
j_call: TRBJ2-3
v_call: TRBV27
cdr3_nt: TGTGCCAGCAGCAGTCCGTGGTCAAGCACAGATACGCAGTATTTT
cdr3_aa: CASSSPWSSTDTQYF

clone_size: .
d_call: .
j_call: TRBJ2-3
v_call: TRBV30
cdr3_nt: TGTGCCTGGAGAAGGCTAGCTGGGACAGATACGCAGTATTTT
cdr3_aa: CAWRRLAGTDTQYF

clone_size: once
d_call: TRBD1
j_call: TRBJ1-2
v_call: TRBV3-1/TRBV3-2
cdr3_nt: TGTGCCAGCAGCCAGGGGGACAGGTCCCACGTCTTC
cdr3_aa: CASSQGDRSHVF

clone_size: .
d_call: TRBD2
j_call: TRBJ2-5
v_call: TRBV3-1/TRBV3-2
cdr3_nt: TGTGCCAGCAGCCAAGGGACTAGCGGGGGGATTCAAGAGACCCAGTACTTC
cdr3_aa: CASSQGTSGGIQETQYF

clone_size: .
d_call: .
j_call: TRBJ2-6
v_call: TRBV7-2
cdr3_nt: TGTGCCAGCAGCTCCCAACCCGTCACTCTCCCTGGGGCCAACGTCCTGACTTTC
cdr3_aa: CASSSQPVTLPGANVLTF

clone_size: .
d_call: .
j_call: TRBJ2-1
v_call: TRBV2
cdr3_nt: TGTGCCACCTTAGCGGACTCCTACAATGAGCAGTTCTTC
cdr3_aa: CATLADSYNEQFF

clone_size: .
d_call: .
j_call: TRBJ2-7
v_call: TRBV6-5
cdr3_nt: TGTGCCAGCCAGTCGGGGCTTCCCAACTACGAGCAGTACTTC
cdr3_aa: CASQSGLPNYEQYF

clone_size: .
d_call: TRBD2
j_call: TRBJ2-1
v_call: TRBV24-1
cdr3_nt: TGTGCCACCAGACTAGCGGGAGATTCCAATGAGCAGTTCTTC
cdr3_aa: CATRLAGDSNEQFF

clone_size: .
d_call: .
j_call: TRBJ2-5
v_call: TRBV19
cdr3_nt: TGTGCCAGTAACGAGGGAGGTTGGGAGACCCAGTACTTC
cdr3_aa: CASNEGGWETQYF

clone_size: .
d_call: .
j_call: TRBJ1-5
v_call: TRBV6-6
cdr3_nt: TGTGCCAGCAGGACCGACAGGTTTGGTCAGCCCCAGCATTTT
cdr3_aa: CASRTDRFGQPQHF

clone_size: .
d_call: .
j_call: TRBJ2-7
v_call: TRBV3-1/TRBV3-2
cdr3_nt: TGTGCCAGCAGCCACGCAACCGGGACACTCTCCTACGAGCAGTACTTC
cdr3_aa: CASSHATGTLSYEQYF

clone_size: .
d_call: TRBD2
j_call: TRBJ2-3
v_call: TRBV3-1/TRBV3-2
cdr3_nt: TGTGCCAGCAGCCAGGGCGGGGGGTTGACAGATACGCAGTATTTT
cdr3_aa: CASSQGGGLTDTQYF

clone_size: .
d_call: .
j_call: TRBJ1-2
v_call: TRBV6-5
cdr3_nt: TGTGCCAGCAGCCCCGGGGGCGGGGTTCACTATGGCTACACCTTC
cdr3_aa: CASSPGGGVHYGYTF

clone_size: .
d_call: TRBD2
j_call: TRBJ2-1
v_call: TRBV7-9
cdr3_nt: TGTGCCAGCAGCATGACTAGCGGGAGGGCCGGTGAGCAGTTCTTC
cdr3_aa: CASSMTSGRAGEQFF

clone_size: .
d_call: TRBD1
j_call: TRBJ1-2
v_call: TRBV19
cdr3_nt: TGTGCGATCCGGACAGGAAGTAACTATGGCTACACCTTC
cdr3_aa: CAIRTGSNYGYTF

clone_size: .
d_call: .
j_call: TRBJ1-1
v_call: TRBV7-3
cdr3_nt: TGTGCCAGCAGCCCTGATACAGGGTTCGAAGCTTTCTTT
cdr3_aa: CASSPDTGFEAFF

clone_size: few
d_call: .
j_call: TRBJ2-2
v_call: TRBV5-6
cdr3_nt: TGTGCCAGCAGCGAAAACACCGGGGAGCTGTTTTTT
cdr3_aa: CASSENTGELFF

clone_size: .
d_call: .
j_call: TRBJ2-1
v_call: TRBV7-3
cdr3_nt: TGTGCCAGCAGCTTCGACAGCTACAATGAGCAGTTCTTC
cdr3_aa: CASSFDSYNEQFF

clone_size: .
d_call: .
j_call: TRBJ1-1
v_call: TRBV5-4
cdr3_nt: TGTGCCAGCAGCTACATCGACAGGACCTCAGAAGCTTTCTTT
cdr3_aa: CASSYIDRTSEAFF